This entry lists 13 T cell receptor beta chains sequenced from one sample in a study of vaccination and CD4 T cells after COVID-19. Cultured CD4+ T-cell DNA underwent Oncomine TCR Beta short-read sequencing. TCRdb reprocessed the PCR reads with MiXCR, giving one entry per CDR3 protein. The table records about 23,000 distinct CDR3 sequences, less than 35% of them present only once. These receptors' targets are unknown. Regarding time point: late sampling 161 to 241 days after vaccination in a few convalescent patients. Treatment of the sample: approximately nine-day PBMC culture with coronavirus spike peptide pools or control peptides (ViraFEST assay). Material: CD4+ T cells from blood, cultured in vitro, obtained about 7 months after SARS-CoV-2 vaccination. These receptors were obtained from a human donor who had recovered from COVID-19.

The CDR3: CASSSGTLNEQFF. CDR3 DNA: TGTGCCAGCAGCAGCGGGACTCTCAATGAGCAGTTCTTC. This sequence joins TRBV7-8 and TRBJ2-1; 7 bases line up with TRBD2. The CDR3 spans 13 residues. Looked up from germline, CDR1 is SGHVS and CDR2 is FQNEAQ. V was clipped by 5 bases and J by 6 bases; unmatched bases: 4.

This clonotype was observed a handful of times. The chain uses TRBV20-1 and TRBJ2-5; D is unclear. The length of the CDR3 is 11 residues. In germline, CDR1 is DFQATT, CDR2 SNEGSKA (reference sequence). V lost 6 bases to trimming and J lost 2 bases, with 7 bases between them. CDR3 nucleotides: TGCAGTGCCGAGATACAAGAGACCCAGTACTTC. It encodes CSAEIQETQYF.

The gene calls are TRBV2 and TRBJ1-6; the D is unclear. This CDR3 region has 14 residues. The V and J ends lost 4 bases and 7 bases respectively, with 11 bases between them. Germline assignment: CDR1 SNHLY and CDR2 FYNNEI. CDR3 loop: CASSGRQANSPLHF. The CDR3 nucleotides read TGTGCCAGCAGTGGCAGGCAAGCAAATTCACCCCTCCACTTT.

This clonotype was detected only a few times. The rearrangement uses TRBV23-1 and TRBJ2-5; D possibly matches TRBD1 or TRBD2 (5 bases each). TRBV23-1 is an open reading frame whose function is uncertain. This CDR3 comprises 12 residues. Trimming took off 2 bases at V and 6 bases at J, with 7 bases between the two ends. CDR3 nucleotide sequence: TGCGCCAGCAGTCAAGAGGGGAAGACCCAGTACTTC. Translated: CASSQEGKTQYF.

This clonotype was recorded a few times. The CDR3 bases are TGTGCCAGCAGTTTAATCCGGTGGCAGGGACAAGAGACCCAGTACTTC. This translates into CASSLIRWQGQETQYF. The J gene is TRBJ2-5, the V gene TRBV28; weak D call: TRBD1 (5 bases). This CDR3 region has 16 residues. Germline V gene sequence: CDR1 MDHEN, CDR2 SYDVKM. The germline V and J ends were trimmed by 2 bases and 2 bases, with 15 bases remaining between them.

The chain has TRBV28 and TRBJ2-7; possible D gene TRBD2, 6 bases. The CDR3 extends over 15 amino acids. The germline V gene encodes CDR1 MDHEN and CDR2 SYDVKM. V lost 8 bases and J 3 bases, leaving 20 bases between the germline ends. The CDR3 DNA reads as TGTGCCAGCGGGGGGAATAGGGGACTGGACTACGAGCAGTACTTC. Translation: CASGGNRGLDYEQYF.

J is TRBJ2-1 and V is TRBV5-1; 10 bases line up with TRBD2. CDR3 length equals 14 residues. V lost 4 bases and J lost 4; bases outside the gene matches: 2. Per the germline V gene, CDR1 is SGHRS and CDR2 is YFSETQ. The CDR3 spells CASSPGLAYNEQFF. The CDR3 coding sequence is TGCGCCAGCAGCCCGGGACTAGCGTACAATGAGCAGTTCTTC.

This chain uses TRBV20-1 with TRBJ2-7, with 10 bases identical to TRBD2. The CDR3 runs 14 residues. Per the germline V gene, CDR1 is DFQATT and CDR2 is SNEGSKA (reference sequence). V dropped 5 bases and J dropped 0; count of bases not matched to a gene: 4. CDR3 region: CSALGLASSYEQYF. Written as DNA, the CDR3 is TGCAGTGCTTTGGGACTAGCGAGCTCCTACGAGCAGTACTTC.

The chain employs TRBV20-1 and TRBJ2-3; TRBD2 matches at 11 bases. The CDR3 consists of 18 residues. J lost 0 bases, V lost 0 bases, and 8 bases had no gene match. The V gene's germline CDR1 is DFQATT and CDR2 SNEGSKA (reference sequence). CDR3 sequence reads: CSARDLSGRAQSTDTQYF. CDR3 nucleotide sequence: TGCAGTGCTAGAGATCTTAGCGGGAGGGCTCAGAGCACAGATACGCAGTATTTT.

This clonotype was found once. The rearrangement uses TRBV27 and TRBJ2-1; D is uncertain. Germline V gene data show CDR1 as MNHEY and CDR2 as SMNVEV (reference sequence). V lost 4 bases and J 6 bases, leaving 13 bases between the germline ends. This CDR3 spans 14 amino acids. In DNA form, the CDR3 reads TGTGCCAGCAGTTACCAAACTAATCGCAATGAGCAGTTCTTC. Protein sequence: CASSYQTNRNEQFF.

The chain is built from TRBV6-1 and TRBJ1-1, with TRBD1 as a possible D gene (5 bases). The CDR3 runs 14 residues. Germline assignment: CDR1 MNHNS and CDR2 SASEGT. V lost 6 bases to trimming and J lost 0 bases, with 11 bases between them. The CDR3 loop is CASSVDNLNTEAFF. CDR3 in DNA: TGTGCCAGCAGCGTGGACAACTTGAACACTGAAGCTTTCTTT.

The rearrangement joins TRBV6-2 or TRBV6-3 to TRBJ2-5, with D possibly being TRBD2 (5 bases). The CDR3 consists of 15 residues. V was pared by 5 bases and J by 7 bases, with 20 bases between. The V gene's germline CDR1 is MNHEY and CDR2 SVGEGT. The CDR3 DNA reads TGTGCCAGCAGTGGATCCGGACTTCTCCGGGGGACCCAGTACTTC. Encoded protein: CASSGSGLLRGTQYF.

J is TRBJ2-7 and V is TRBV24-1, with 13 positions matching TRBD2. From germline, CDR1 is KGHDR and CDR2 SFDVKD. CDR3 size: 15 residues. V shed 6 bases and J 7 bases; nucleotides not matched to a gene: 8. The CDR3 coding sequence is TGTGCCACCAGTAAAGGACTAGCGGGAGTGGAAGAGCAGTACTTC. This gives the protein CATSKGLAGVEEQYF.